This TCR beta chain was obtained from a study of early T cells in non-severe SARS-CoV-2 infection. The CDR3 is 14 amino acids. The ends were cut back, 0 bases at V and 4 bases at J, with 12 bases in the middle. CDR1 is SQVTM and CDR2 is ANQGSEA in the germline V gene. Attachment of unique molecular identifiers was made to individual cDNA molecules. One entry per CDR3 protein, called by TCRdb with MiXCR from the 5' RACE reads. The sample yields tens of thousands of distinct CDR3 sequences, around 12% seen once. This rearrangement joins TRBV29-1 to TRBJ1-2, with a possible D match to TRBD1 (6 bases). The TCR comes from an adult who was a healthcare worker with PCR-confirmed SARS-CoV-2 infection or an uninfected control (not recorded which). The donor label of this sample is uncertain. Sequenced material: whole blood, taken at baseline. The CDR3 DNA reads as TGCAGCGTTGAAGAAACTACAGGGCCCTATGGCTACACCTTC. It yields the protein CSVEETTGPYGYTF.